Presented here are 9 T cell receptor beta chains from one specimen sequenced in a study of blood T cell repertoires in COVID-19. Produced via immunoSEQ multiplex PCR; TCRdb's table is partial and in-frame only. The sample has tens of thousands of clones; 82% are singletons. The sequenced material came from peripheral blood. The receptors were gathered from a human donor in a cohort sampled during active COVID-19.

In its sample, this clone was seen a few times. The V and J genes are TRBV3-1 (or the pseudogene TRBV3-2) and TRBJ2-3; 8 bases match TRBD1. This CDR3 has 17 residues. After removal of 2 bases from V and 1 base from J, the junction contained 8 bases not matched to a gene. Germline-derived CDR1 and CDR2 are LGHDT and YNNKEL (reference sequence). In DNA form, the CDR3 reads TGTGCCAGCAGCCAAACCTCAGGGGGCGTCGGCACAGATACGCAGTATTTT. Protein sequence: CASSQTSGGVGTDTQYF.

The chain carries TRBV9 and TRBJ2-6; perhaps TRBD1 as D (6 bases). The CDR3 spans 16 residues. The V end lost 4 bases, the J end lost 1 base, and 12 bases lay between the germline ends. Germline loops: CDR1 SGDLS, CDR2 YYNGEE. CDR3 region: CASSYTQGSGANVLTF. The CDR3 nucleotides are TGTGCCAGCAGCTATACACAGGGATCTGGGGCCAACGTCCTGACTTTC.

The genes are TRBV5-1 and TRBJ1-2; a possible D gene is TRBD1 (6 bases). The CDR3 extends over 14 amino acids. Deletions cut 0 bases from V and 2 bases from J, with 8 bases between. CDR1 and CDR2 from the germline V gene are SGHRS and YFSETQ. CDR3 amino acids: CASSLGGLNYGYTF. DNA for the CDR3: TGCGCCAGCAGCTTGGGGGGGCTCAACTATGGCTACACCTTC. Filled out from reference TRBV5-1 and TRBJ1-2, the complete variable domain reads KAGVTQTPRYLIKTRGQQVTLSCSPISGHRSVSWYQQTPGQGLQFLFEYFSETQRNKGNFPGRFSGRQFSNSRSEMNVSTLELGDSALYLCASSLGGLNYGYTFGSGTRLTVV.

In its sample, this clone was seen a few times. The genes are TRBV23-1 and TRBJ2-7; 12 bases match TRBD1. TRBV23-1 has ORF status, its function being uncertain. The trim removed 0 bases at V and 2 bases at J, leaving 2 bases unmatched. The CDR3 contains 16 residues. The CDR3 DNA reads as TGCGCCAGCAGTCAATCAGGGACAGGGGGCCCCTACGAGCAGTACTTC. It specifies CASSQSGTGGPYEQYF.

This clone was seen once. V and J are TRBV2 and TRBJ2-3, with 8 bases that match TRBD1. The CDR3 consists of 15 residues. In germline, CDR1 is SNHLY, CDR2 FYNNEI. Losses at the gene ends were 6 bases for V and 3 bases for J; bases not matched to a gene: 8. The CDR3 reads CASRRGQGTTDTQYF. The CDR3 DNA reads TGTGCCAGCAGGCGTGGACAGGGTACTACAGATACGCAGTATTTT.

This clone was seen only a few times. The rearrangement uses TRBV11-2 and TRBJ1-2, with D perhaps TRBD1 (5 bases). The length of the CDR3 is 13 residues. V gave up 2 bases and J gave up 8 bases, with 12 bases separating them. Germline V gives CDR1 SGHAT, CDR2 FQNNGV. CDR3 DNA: TGTGCCAGCAGCTTAACGGGGGAGAGAGGCTACACCTTC. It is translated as CASSLTGERGYTF.

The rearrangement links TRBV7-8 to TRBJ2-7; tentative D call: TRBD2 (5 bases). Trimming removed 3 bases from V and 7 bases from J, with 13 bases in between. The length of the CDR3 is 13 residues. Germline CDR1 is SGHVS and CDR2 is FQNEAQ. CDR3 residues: CASSFGLRQEQYF. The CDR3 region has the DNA TGTGCCAGCAGCTTTGGACTTCGGCAGGAGCAGTACTTC.

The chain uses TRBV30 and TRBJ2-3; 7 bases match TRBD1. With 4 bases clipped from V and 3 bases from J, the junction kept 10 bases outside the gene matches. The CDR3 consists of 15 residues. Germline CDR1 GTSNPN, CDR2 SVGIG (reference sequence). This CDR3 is CAWNFRQGSTDTQYF. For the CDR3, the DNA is TGTGCCTGGAATTTCCGACAGGGATCGACAGATACGCAGTATTTT.

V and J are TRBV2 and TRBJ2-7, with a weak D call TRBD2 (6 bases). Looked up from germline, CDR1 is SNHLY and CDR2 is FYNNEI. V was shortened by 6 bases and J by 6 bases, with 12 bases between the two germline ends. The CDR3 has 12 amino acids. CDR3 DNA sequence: TGTGCCAGCAGCCCGACAGCGGGCGAGCAGTACTTC. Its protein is CASSPTAGEQYF.